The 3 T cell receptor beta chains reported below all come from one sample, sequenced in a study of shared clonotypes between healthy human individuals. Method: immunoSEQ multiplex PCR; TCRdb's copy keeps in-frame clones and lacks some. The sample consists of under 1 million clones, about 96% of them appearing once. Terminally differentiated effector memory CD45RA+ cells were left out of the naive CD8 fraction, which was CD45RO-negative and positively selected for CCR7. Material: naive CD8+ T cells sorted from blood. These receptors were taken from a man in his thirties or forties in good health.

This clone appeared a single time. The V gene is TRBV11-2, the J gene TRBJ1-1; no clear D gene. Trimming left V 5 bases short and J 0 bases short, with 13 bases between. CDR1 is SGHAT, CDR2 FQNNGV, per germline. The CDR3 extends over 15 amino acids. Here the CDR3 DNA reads TGTGCCAGCAGCCTTCCGCTGGGCTTGAACACTGAAGCTTTCTTT. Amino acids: CASSLPLGLNTEAFF.

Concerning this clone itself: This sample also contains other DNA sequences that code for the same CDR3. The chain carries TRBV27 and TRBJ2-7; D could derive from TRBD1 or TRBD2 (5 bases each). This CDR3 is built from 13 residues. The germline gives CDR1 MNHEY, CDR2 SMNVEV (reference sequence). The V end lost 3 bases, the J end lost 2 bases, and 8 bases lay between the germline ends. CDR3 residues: CASSFQGAYEQYF. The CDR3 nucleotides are TGTGCCAGCAGTTTCCAGGGAGCCTACGAGCAGTACTTC.

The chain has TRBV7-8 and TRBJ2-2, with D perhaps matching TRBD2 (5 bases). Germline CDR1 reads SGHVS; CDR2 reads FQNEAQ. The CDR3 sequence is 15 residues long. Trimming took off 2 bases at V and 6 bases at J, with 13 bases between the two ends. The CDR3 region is CASSLRSGKAGELFF. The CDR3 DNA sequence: TGTGCCAGCAGCTTACGGTCGGGAAAGGCCGGGGAGCTGTTTTTT.